This TCR beta chain was captured in a study of cytomegalovirus exposure and HLA in healthy donors (dated by TCRdb to about 2017). Regarding the complete study: An earlier analysis of approximately 550 of the donors reported more than 250 Gb of sequence data and around 120 million unique TCR beta sequences from some 180 million T cells. Roughly 320 gigabases of sequencing data and approximately 91 million unique TCR sequences made up an early release that covered 640 HLA-typed donors. Among the roughly 430 genotyped donors, about 85% belonged to the genetic ancestry cluster associated with self-reported Caucasian donors. The aim of the study was to test whether cataloging public T cell receptors could identify signatures of past pathogen exposure. The study profiled the T cell repertoires of hundreds of subjects by immunosequencing and related them to cytomegalovirus serostatus. In addition to the first cohort of approximately 670 subjects, a separate validation cohort of 130 or so different subjects was used. High-throughput TCR immunosequencing, statistical association of individual TCRs with disease status, and machine learning were combined to predict cytomegalovirus infection status. A later analysis re-examined previously published TCR beta repertoires from roughly 650 donors and added high-resolution HLA genotyping to investigate patterns of TCR occurrence. Rather than drawing on any new phenotypic data, the later analysis identified candidate immune exposures from TCR beta sequences and the way those sequences occurred across donors. An earlier analysis of 587 of the donors used high-throughput TCR beta sequencing to judge whether each TCR beta V gene segment behaved as functional or pseudogenic. Alongside the repertoire data, information on donor age, sex, ethnicity and CMV serostatus was compiled. A later genetic analysis used genome-wide SNP genotypes for about 55% of the 666 donors, treating that subset as a discovery cohort. All discovery cohort repertoires had been generated on a single sequencing platform. HLA typing covered class I and class II loci at four-digit resolution. Typing coverage varied by locus: roughly 629-640 donors for A, B, C, DRB1 and DQB1; under 550 for DQA1; more than 600 for DPA1; approximately 490 for DPB1. Because of strong linkage in the cohort, roughly 5 DR-DQ haplotypes were treated as single units for association and clustering. Among around 400 genotyped donors of the cohort, an average of around 240,000 unique TCR beta nucleotide sequences was sequenced per donor, of which approximately 18% were non-productive.

The research as a whole found: A later analysis reported that several top co-occurrence clusters appeared linked to parvovirus B19, influenza, CMV and Epstein-Barr virus. In vitro tests confirmed that three of the cytomegalovirus-associated TCR beta chains recognize cytomegalovirus antigens. In this cohort, only TCR beta chains were sequenced, and detectable features were limited by the absence of alpha or paired-chain data. Compared with the approximately 700-donor mean, donors in an Asian-associated ancestry cluster had fewer N-insertions in productive TCRs, according to a later genetic analysis. A cluster of highly shared sequence variants was judged likely to represent a technical artifact of the sequencing pipeline. Presence/absence analyses assumed roughly uniform sequencing depth across donors, an assumption that may not hold. According to the authors, the approach could potentially be generalized to other disease states and immunological phenotypes. In a later analysis, most CMV-associated TCR beta chains were found to appear HLA-restricted, with HLA associations seemingly driven largely by CMV exposure. An earlier analysis of 587 of the donors showed that most TCR beta V segments appeared in productive rearrangements either about 90% or about 30% of the time, which broadly matched IMGT annotations. CMV serostatus was the only immune exposure information available for the cohort. A later analysis found that TCR association rates varied across HLA loci, with DRB1 alleles showing the most associated TCRs and HLA-C alleles the fewest. HLA typing was unavailable for some donors at each locus, so association tests used only the typed subset. Some IMGT-functional V segments, including TRBV6-2 and TRBV6-3, could not be told apart with the 87-base-pair reads, so those segments were excluded. In a later analysis, HLA-associated TCR beta chains showed more clonal expansion and lower generation probabilities than non-associated chains that were equally common. In both the original and validation cohorts, the classifier was reported to diagnose cytomegalovirus status with high specificity and sensitivity. In a later analysis, 16,951 TCR beta sequences were associated with specific HLA alleles at a false discovery rate of 0.05. A total of fewer than 200 TCR beta chains were listed by the study as associated with cytomegalovirus. An association between a missense DCLRE1C variant and V-gene and J-gene trimming of TCR beta chains was found in a later genetic analysis and replicated in an independent cohort. Strong co-occurrence of HLA alleles, especially DR and DQ, made assigning TCR associations to individual alleles difficult. Because counts were too low, seventeen rarely observed V segments, including chromosome 9 orphons, were excluded from the earlier analysis of several hundred of the donors. While some public TCRs were present in many individuals, most TCR sequences turned up only very rarely across donors. A further reported finding was that TCR beta sequences accurately predicted the HLA-A and HLA-B alleles for most subjects in the first cohort. Linkage disequilibrium might explain the correlated functional status among segregating V segments, but an unknown experimental factor could not be ruled out.

The library relied on the immunoSEQ multiplex PCR assay. For the multiplex PCR, a mixture combining 60 forward primers for TCR Vbeta segments and 13 reverse primers for TCR Jbeta segments was used. The CDR3 region of rearranged TCR beta genes was amplified from genomic DNA by a multiplex PCR assay. Amplified TCR beta libraries were sequenced as 87-base-pair reads on the Illumina HiSeq System. In the authors' own workflow: Across the 670 or so repertoires, a later analysis counted 60 million to 90 million unique TCR beta chains, about 10 million of which were shared by at least two donors. To remove PCR and sequencing errors, raw reads were error-corrected and collapsed into unique sequences using a nearest-neighbor algorithm that merged closely related sequences. To assign V, D and J gene segments, CDR3 sequences were aligned to IMGT reference sequences. Each retained sequence needed at least a six-nucleotide match to both a V gene segment and a J gene segment. Rearrangements were classified as productive when the CDR3 lacked stop codons and remained in frame with V and J, and all other rearrangements were classified as non-productive. CDR3 was defined by IMGT convention, running from the second conserved V-encoded cysteine to the conserved J-encoded phenylalanine. The earlier analysis of roughly 590 of the donors excluded sequences that lacked an unambiguous match to a single V gene segment. In an earlier analysis of roughly 600 of the donors, a V segment was called functional when productive rearrangements were above 56.7%, and segregating when the standard deviation between donors exceeded 5%. A statistical classification framework was built for diagnosing cytomegalovirus status from the catalog of TCR beta chain sequences. V and J gene assignment, in a later analysis, came from comparing TCR nucleotide sequences with IMGT/GENE-DB human TR gene sequences. In a later analysis, CDR3 sequences and most-parsimonious VDJ recombination scenarios were assigned using the TCRdist pipeline. In a later analysis, every TCR beta chain was defined by the combination of its CDR3 amino acid sequence and its V-gene family, and reads without a unique V-gene family were dropped. In a later analysis, some 600 highly shared, low-generation-probability nucleotide sequences were removed to address suspected cross-contamination and a sequencing artifact. For each public chain, a later analysis derived a clonal expansion index from normalized ranks of inferred template counts within each repertoire. Generation probabilities in a later analysis came from a VDJ recombination model fitted to out-of-frame rearrangements, and those results were checked against IGoR. In a later analysis, hypergeometric tests were used to score TCR-TCR, TCR-HLA and TCR-CMV co-occurrence, with a repertoire-size bias correction applied to TCR pairs. A later analysis estimated false discovery rates by permuting HLA or CMV assignments 20 times. In a later analysis, co-occurring TCRs were grouped using DBSCAN, with TCRdist sequence similarity added in when clustering inside HLA-allele-positive subsets. For co-occurrence clustering, repertoires with fewer than 30,000 or more than 120,000 public chains were excluded, along with four or five repertoires with anomalous nucleotide sharing. TCRdb carries this immuneACCESS record with in-frame sequences only. Its versions omit some clonotypes, under half of them owing to an unresolved V gene in the studies checked, with the rest unexplained. The V and J calls and clone size are taken from that table; D and trimming were inferred from the DNA. The sample records around 150,000 clones, roughly 80% of which are singletons. 1.5% of the sample is in the top ten clones.

About this clone: Its antigen is currently not known. No per-base quality is available; no much larger clone lies one base away.

V and J lose 5 bases and 3 bases, and a span of 20 bases separates them. For CDR1 and CDR2, the germline V gene lists SGHRS and YFSETQ. From its cysteine to its phenylalanine, the CDR3 spans 16 amino acids. CDR3 DNA only is kept here, 48 bases in frame from base 1. The cohort comprised around 700 healthy bone marrow donors. All cohort members were sampled while nominally healthy, although unrecorded immune exposures were likely present. The donor was CMV seronegative and belonged to the group of 352 seronegative cohort members. A peripheral blood sample was collected from each donor, and TCR beta sequencing was performed on peripheral blood mononuclear cells. Genomic DNA was extracted from the blood cell samples with the Qiagen DNeasy Blood Extraction Kit.

The TCR comes from a man aged 40-50 years in good health and CMV-seronegative. The sequenced material came from PBMCs. The chain is made from TRBV5-1 and TRBJ2-5; the D segment could be TRBD2, given 6 matching bases. The CDR3 region reads CASSLVWVGGKETQYF. The DNA is as follows: TGCGCCAGCAGTCTCGTCTGGGTGGGAGGCAAAGAGACCCAGTACTTC.